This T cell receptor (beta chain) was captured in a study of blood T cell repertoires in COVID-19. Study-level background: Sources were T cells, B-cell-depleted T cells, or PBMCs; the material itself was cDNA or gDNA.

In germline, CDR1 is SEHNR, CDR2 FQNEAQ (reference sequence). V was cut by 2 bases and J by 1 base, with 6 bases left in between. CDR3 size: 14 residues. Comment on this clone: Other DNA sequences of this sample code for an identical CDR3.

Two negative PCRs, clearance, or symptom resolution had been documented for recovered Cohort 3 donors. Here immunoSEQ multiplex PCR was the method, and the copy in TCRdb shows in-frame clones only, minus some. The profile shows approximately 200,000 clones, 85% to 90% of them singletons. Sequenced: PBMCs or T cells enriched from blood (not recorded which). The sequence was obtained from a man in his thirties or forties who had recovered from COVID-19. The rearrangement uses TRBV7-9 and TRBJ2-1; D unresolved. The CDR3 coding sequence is TGTGCCAGCAGCTTAACGGGTTCCTACAATGAGCAGTTCTTC. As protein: CASSLTGSYNEQFF.